The next 15 T cell receptor beta chains were all read from a single sample in a study of blood T cell repertoires in COVID-19. Sequencing was performed with immunoSEQ multiplex PCR; in TCRdb, only in-frame clones are kept and a portion is missing. Among about 260,000 clones listed, approximately 82% were seen once. The sequencing input was peripheral blood. These receptors came from a woman aged 80 or over with acute or convalescent COVID-19.

V is TRBV14 and J is TRBJ2-5, with a weak D call TRBD2 (5 bases). Trimming took off 3 bases at V and 4 bases at J, with 12 bases between the two ends. The CDR3 runs 14 residues. Germline V CDR1 and CDR2: SGHDN, FVKESK. DNA for the CDR3: TGTGCCAGCAGCCACATATCAAGCGGAGAGACCCAGTACTTC. Protein: CASSHISSGETQYF.

J is TRBJ1-2 and V is TRBV6-2 or TRBV6-3; D uncertain. The V end lost 5 bases, the J end lost 2 bases, and 18 bases lay between the germline ends. The germline CDR1 and CDR2 sequences are MNHEY and SVGEGT. This CDR3 region has 16 residues. The CDR3 nucleotides read TGTGCCAGCAGTGAGCCCTACAGATACCCCAACTATGGCTACACCTTC. Translating it yields CASSEPYRYPNYGYTF.

The chain has TRBV5-1 and TRBJ2-1, with TRBD1 as a possible D gene (6 bases). Germline CDR1 and CDR2: SGHRS and YFSETQ. The V end lost 4 bases, the J end lost 2 bases, and 16 bases lay between the germline ends. There are 16 residues in the CDR3. The CDR3 DNA reads as TGCGCCAGCAGCCCTGAGGGGGTAGTGACCTACAATGAGCAGTTCTTC. Translated: CASSPEGVVTYNEQFF.

V is TRBV5-4 and J is TRBJ2-6; 8 bases align to TRBD1. Germline assignment: CDR1 SGHNT and CDR2 YYREEE (reference sequence). After removal of 4 bases from V and 2 bases from J, the junction contained 8 bases not matched to a gene. CDR3 length: 17 residues. CDR3 nucleotides: TGTGCCAGCAGCCCTTCACAGGGGGGTACTGGGGCCAACGTCCTGACTTTC. It yields the protein CASSPSQGGTGANVLTF.

This chain joins TRBV19 and TRBJ1-1, with D tentatively TRBD1 (5 bases). Germline V CDR1 and CDR2: LNHDA, SQIVND (reference sequence). The CDR3 length is 13 residues. V was clipped by 3 bases and J by 8 bases, with 13 bases between them. The CDR3 sequence is CASSIPGGEEAFF. In nucleotides, the CDR3 is TGTGCCAGTAGTATTCCCGGGGGGGAGGAAGCTTTCTTT.

V is TRBV3-1 (or the pseudogene TRBV3-2) and J is TRBJ1-5; D gene uncertain. V lost 3 bases and J lost 0, with 6 bases in between. Germline V gives CDR1 LGHDT, CDR2 YNNKEL (reference sequence). The CDR3 consists of 14 residues. The CDR3 sequence: CASSQTNSNQPQHF. CDR3 nucleotide sequence: TGTGCCAGCAGCCAGACAAATAGCAATCAGCCCCAGCATTTT.

The rearrangement uses TRBV6-4 and TRBJ2-6; D perhaps matches TRBD1 (5 bases). V was cut by 3 bases and J by 2 bases, with 5 bases left in between. Germline V gene lookup returns CDR1 MRHNA and CDR2 SNTAGT. CDR3 size: 14 residues. CDR3 nucleotide sequence: TGTGCCAGCAGTGAACAGGCTGGGGCCAACGTCCTGACTTTC. This sequence encodes CASSEQAGANVLTF.

The genes are TRBV2 and TRBJ1-2, with a tentative D call TRBD1 (5 bases). Germline V gene lookup returns CDR1 SNHLY and CDR2 FYNNEI. This CDR3 has 13 residues. Trimming removed 4 bases at V and 3 bases at J, with 9 bases between. The DNA for the CDR3 is TGTGCCAGCAGTGGGCAGGGCCACTATGGCTACACCTTC. Translating it yields CASSGQGHYGYTF.

This chain joins TRBV5-1 and TRBJ1-6, with a possible D match to TRBD1 (5 bases). The CDR3 has 14 residues. V lost 2 bases and J 5 bases, leaving 8 bases between the germline ends. Germline CDR1 is SGHRS and CDR2 is YFSETQ. The CDR3 nucleotides are TGCGCCAGCAGCTTCCGGGGGGATAATTCACCCCTCCACTTT. Protein sequence: CASSFRGDNSPLHF.

This chain uses TRBV28 with TRBJ1-6; 7 bases are shared with TRBD1. J gave up 1 base and V 3 bases, and 3 bases lay outside the gene matches. Germline lookup yields CDR1 MDHEN and CDR2 SYDVKM. The CDR3 is 16 amino acids. The CDR3 here is CASSFRGRSYNSPLHF. The CDR3 DNA follows: TGTGCCAGCAGTTTCAGGGGGAGGTCCTATAATTCACCCCTCCACTTT.

The chain links TRBV11-1 to TRBJ2-7; D is unresolved. Germline CDR1 is SGHAT and CDR2 is FQDESV (reference sequence). The CDR3 consists of 15 residues. V shed 2 bases and J shed 0 bases, with 11 bases lying between them. The CDR3 nucleotides are TGTGCCAGCAGCTTACGCCAAGACATCTCCTACGAGCAGTACTTC. Its translation is CASSLRQDISYEQYF.

This chain joins TRBV18 and TRBJ2-1; D might be TRBD1 (6 bases). The germline V and J ends were trimmed by 0 bases and 7 bases, with 7 bases remaining between them. Looked up from germline, CDR1 is KGHSH and CDR2 is LQKENI. CDR3 length equals 13 residues. CDR3 loop: CASSPPDRNEQFF. The CDR3 nucleotides read TGTGCCAGCTCACCACCCGACAGGAATGAGCAGTTCTTC. The whole variable domain, filled in from reference TRBV18 and TRBJ2-1, reads NAGVMQNPRHLVRRRGQEARLRCSPMKGHSHVYWYRQLPEEGLKFMVYLQKENIIDESGMPKERFSAEFPKEGPSILRIQQVVRGDSAAYFCASSPPDRNEQFFGPGTRLTVL.

V gene TRBV18 combines with J gene TRBJ2-3; 7 bases align to TRBD2. This CDR3 is built from 14 residues. The V gene's germline CDR1 is KGHSH and CDR2 LQKENI. The junction had 6 bases not matched to a gene; V was cut back by 8 bases and J by 1 base. CDR3 sequence (DNA): TGTGCCAGCGCTGGACTAGGACGCACAGATACGCAGTATTTT. This encodes CASAGLGRTDTQYF. The full variable domain, rest sourced from reference TRBV18 and TRBJ2-3, is NAGVMQNPRHLVRRRGQEARLRCSPMKGHSHVYWYRQLPEEGLKFMVYLQKENIIDESGMPKERFSAEFPKEGPSILRIQQVVRGDSAAYFCASAGLGRTDTQYFGPGTRLTVL.

This clone came up once. The rearrangement links TRBV19 to TRBJ1-1; D perhaps matches TRBD1 (5 bases). Germline CDR1 LNHDA, CDR2 SQIVND (reference sequence). The CDR3 extends over 15 amino acids. With 3 bases removed from V and 5 bases from J, the gap between germline ends came to 16 bases. CDR3 residues: CASSIGTLDRTEAFF. The DNA for the CDR3 is TGTGCCAGTAGTATCGGGACTTTGGATAGGACTGAAGCTTTCTTT.

The chain couples TRBV19 to TRBJ2-1; the match to TRBD2 covers 8 bases. The CDR3 has 17 residues. V trimming: 4 bases; J trimming: 2 bases; junction bases outside the gene matches: 10. Germline CDR1 reads LNHDA; CDR2 reads SQIVND (reference sequence). The CDR3: CASSRGWGAGAYNEQFF. CDR3 sequence (DNA): TGTGCCAGTAGTAGGGGATGGGGAGCGGGGGCCTACAATGAGCAGTTCTTC.